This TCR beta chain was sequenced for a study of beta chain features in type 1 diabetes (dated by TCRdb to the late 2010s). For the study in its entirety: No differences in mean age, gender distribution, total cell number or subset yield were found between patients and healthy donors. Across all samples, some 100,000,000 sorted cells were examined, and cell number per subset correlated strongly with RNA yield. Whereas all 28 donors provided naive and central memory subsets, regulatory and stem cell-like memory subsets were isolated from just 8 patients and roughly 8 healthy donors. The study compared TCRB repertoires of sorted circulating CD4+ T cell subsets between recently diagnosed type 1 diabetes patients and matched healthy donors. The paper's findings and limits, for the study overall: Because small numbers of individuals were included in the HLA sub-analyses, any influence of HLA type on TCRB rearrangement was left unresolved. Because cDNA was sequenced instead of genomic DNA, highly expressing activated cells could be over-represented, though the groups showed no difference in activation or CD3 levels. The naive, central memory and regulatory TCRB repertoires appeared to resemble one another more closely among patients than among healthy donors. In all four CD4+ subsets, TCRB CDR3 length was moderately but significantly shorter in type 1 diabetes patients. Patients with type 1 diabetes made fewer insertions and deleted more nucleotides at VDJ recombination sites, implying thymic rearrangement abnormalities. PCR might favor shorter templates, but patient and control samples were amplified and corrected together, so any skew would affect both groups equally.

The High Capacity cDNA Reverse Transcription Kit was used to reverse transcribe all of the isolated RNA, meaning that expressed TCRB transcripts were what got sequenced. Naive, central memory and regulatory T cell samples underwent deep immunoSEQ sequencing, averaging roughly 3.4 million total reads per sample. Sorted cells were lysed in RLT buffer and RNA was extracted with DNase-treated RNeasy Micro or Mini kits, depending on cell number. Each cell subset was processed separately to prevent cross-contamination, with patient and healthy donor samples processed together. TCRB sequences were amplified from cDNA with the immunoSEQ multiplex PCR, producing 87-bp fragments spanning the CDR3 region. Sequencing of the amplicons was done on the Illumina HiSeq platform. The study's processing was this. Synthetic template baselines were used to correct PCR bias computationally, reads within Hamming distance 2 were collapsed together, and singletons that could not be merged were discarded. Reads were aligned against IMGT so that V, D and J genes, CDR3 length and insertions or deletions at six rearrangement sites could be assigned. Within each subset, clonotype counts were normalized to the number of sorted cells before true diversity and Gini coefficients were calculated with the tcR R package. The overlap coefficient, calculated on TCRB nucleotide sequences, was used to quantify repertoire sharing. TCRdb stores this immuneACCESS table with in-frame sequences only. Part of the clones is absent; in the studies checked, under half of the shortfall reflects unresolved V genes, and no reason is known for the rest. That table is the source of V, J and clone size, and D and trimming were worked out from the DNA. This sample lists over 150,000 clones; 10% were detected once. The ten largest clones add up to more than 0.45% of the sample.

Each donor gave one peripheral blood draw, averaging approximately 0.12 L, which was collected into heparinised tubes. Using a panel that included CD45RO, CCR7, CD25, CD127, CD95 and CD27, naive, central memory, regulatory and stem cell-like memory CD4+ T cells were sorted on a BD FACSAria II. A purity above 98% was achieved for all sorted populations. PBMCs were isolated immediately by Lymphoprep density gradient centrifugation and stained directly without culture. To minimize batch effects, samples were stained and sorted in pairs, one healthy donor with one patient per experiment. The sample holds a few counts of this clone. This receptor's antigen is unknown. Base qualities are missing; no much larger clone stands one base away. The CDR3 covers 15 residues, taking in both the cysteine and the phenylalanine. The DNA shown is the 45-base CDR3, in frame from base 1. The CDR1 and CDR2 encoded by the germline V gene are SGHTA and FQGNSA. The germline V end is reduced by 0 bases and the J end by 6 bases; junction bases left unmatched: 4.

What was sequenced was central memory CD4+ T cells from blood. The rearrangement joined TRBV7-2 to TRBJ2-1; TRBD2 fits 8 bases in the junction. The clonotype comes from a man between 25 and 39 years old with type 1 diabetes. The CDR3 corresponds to CASSLASGSSNEQFF. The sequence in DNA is TGTGCCAGCAGCTTAGCGAGCGGGAGTAGCAATGAGCAGTTCTTC.